These T cell receptor beta chains were read from a single sample in a study of T cells in Graves' hyperthyroidism and ophthalmopathy. TCRdb called the multiplex PCR reads again in MiXCR, with one record for every CDR3 protein. The profile shows 460,000 or so distinct CDR3 sequences, around an eighth of them singletons. What was sequenced was blood. These receptors came from a woman younger than 35 with Graves' hyperthyroidism. CDR3s include the opening cysteine and the closing phenylalanine or tryptophan. D genes are given only for firm matches. Only part of the rows carry a size: once, few, many, or a class if the clone is expanded.

v_call: TRBV7-3
clone_size: few
j_call: TRBJ2-5
d_call: TRBD2
cdr3_aa: CASSLTGLAGGRETQYF
cdr3_nt: TGTGCCAGCAGCTTAACTGGACTAGCGGGAGGGCGAGAGACCCAGTACTTC

v_call: TRBV12-3/TRBV12-4
clone_size: few
j_call: TRBJ2-1
d_call: TRBD2
cdr3_aa: CASSLSGSVNNEQFF
cdr3_nt: TGTGCCAGCAGTTTAAGCGGGAGTGTGAACAATGAGCAGTTCTTC

v_call: TRBV4-2
clone_size: many
j_call: TRBJ2-1
d_call: -
cdr3_aa: CASSQEPGRAYNEQFF
cdr3_nt: TGTGCCAGCAGCCAAGAGCCCGGACGAGCCTACAATGAGCAGTTCTTC

v_call: TRBV27
clone_size: few
j_call: TRBJ2-1
d_call: TRBD1
cdr3_aa: CATTQGGVYNEQFF
cdr3_nt: TGTGCCACCACGCAAGGGGGCGTCTACAATGAGCAGTTCTTC

v_call: TRBV6-1
clone_size: many
j_call: TRBJ1-4
d_call: TRBD1
cdr3_aa: CASTEQGAINEKLFF
cdr3_nt: TGTGCCAGCACCGAGCAGGGGGCGATTAATGAAAAACTGTTTTTT

v_call: TRBV11-3
clone_size: many
j_call: TRBJ2-1
d_call: -
cdr3_aa: CASSRLEGGSYNEQFF
cdr3_nt: TGTGCCAGCAGCCGCCTGGAGGGAGGCTCCTACAATGAGCAGTTCTTC

v_call: TRBV3-1
clone_size: many
j_call: TRBJ1-1
d_call: -
cdr3_aa: CASSQQPPLTEAFF
cdr3_nt: TGTGCCAGCAGCCAACAACCCCCTCTCACTGAAGCTTTCTTT

v_call: TRBV5-1
clone_size: -
j_call: TRBJ2-5
d_call: -
cdr3_aa: CASSDKETQYF
cdr3_nt: TGCGCCAGCAGCGATAAAGAGACCCAGTACTTC

v_call: TRBV12-3/TRBV12-4
clone_size: many
j_call: TRBJ2-5
d_call: TRBD2
cdr3_aa: CASSLADLAGGETQYF
cdr3_nt: TGTGCCAGCAGTTTAGCCGATCTAGCGGGAGGTGAGACCCAGTACTTC

v_call: TRBV9
clone_size: -
j_call: TRBJ2-1
d_call: -
cdr3_aa: CASSVEDNEQFF
cdr3_nt: TGTGCCAGCAGCGTAGAGGACAATGAGCAGTTCTTC

v_call: TRBV19
clone_size: many
j_call: TRBJ1-2
d_call: TRBD1
cdr3_aa: CANLPGQGHYGYTF
cdr3_nt: TGTGCCAACCTACCAGGACAGGGCCACTATGGCTACACCTTC

v_call: TRBV4-1
clone_size: many
j_call: TRBJ2-5
d_call: -
cdr3_aa: CASSPGTMETQYF
cdr3_nt: TGCGCCAGCAGCCCCGGGACAATGGAGACCCAGTACTTC

v_call: TRBV2
clone_size: many
j_call: TRBJ2-4
d_call: -
cdr3_aa: CASSERIWNIQYF
cdr3_nt: TGTGCCAGCAGTGAAAGGATATGGAACATTCAGTACTTC

v_call: TRBV11-2
clone_size: -
j_call: TRBJ2-3
d_call: -
cdr3_aa: CASSLVRYTQYF
cdr3_nt: TGTGCCAGCAGCTTAGTCCGTTATACGCAGTATTTT

v_call: TRBV5-4
clone_size: few
j_call: TRBJ2-2
d_call: -
cdr3_aa: CASSPGGDPNTGELFF
cdr3_nt: TGTGCCAGCAGCCCTGGGGGCGACCCGAACACCGGGGAGCTGTTTTTT

v_call: TRBV19
clone_size: many
j_call: TRBJ1-2
d_call: -
cdr3_aa: CASTRRANYGYTF
cdr3_nt: TGTGCCAGTACGAGGAGGGCGAACTATGGCTACACCTTC

v_call: TRBV19
clone_size: many
j_call: TRBJ2-3
d_call: TRBD1
cdr3_aa: CASSTPGQGVSDTQYF
cdr3_nt: TGTGCCAGTAGTACCCCGGGACAGGGGGTCTCAGATACGCAGTATTTT

v_call: TRBV6-1
clone_size: many
j_call: TRBJ2-5
d_call: TRBD2
cdr3_aa: CAGVTSGRGKETQYF
cdr3_nt: TGTGCCGGTGTGACTAGCGGGAGGGGGAAGGAGACCCAGTACTTC

v_call: TRBV6-1
clone_size: few
j_call: TRBJ2-1
d_call: TRBD2
cdr3_aa: CASTLRTSGTSYNEQFF
cdr3_nt: TGTGCCAGCACCCTAAGGACTAGCGGTACCTCCTACAATGAGCAGTTCTTC

v_call: TRBV6-1
clone_size: many
j_call: TRBJ2-1
d_call: -
cdr3_aa: CACWGTELGLYNEQFF
cdr3_nt: TGTGCCTGCTGGGGAACCGAACTAGGCCTCTACAATGAGCAGTTCTTC

v_call: TRBV12-5
clone_size: many
j_call: TRBJ1-1
d_call: -
cdr3_aa: CASAWGVNTEAFF
cdr3_nt: TGTGCTAGTGCCTGGGGGGTCAACACTGAAGCTTTCTTT

v_call: TRBV11-1
clone_size: many
j_call: TRBJ2-3
d_call: TRBD2
cdr3_aa: CASSAYARAGASDTQYF
cdr3_nt: TGTGCCAGCAGCGCCTATGCAAGAGCGGGAGCGTCAGATACGCAGTATTTT

v_call: TRBV11-3
clone_size: many
j_call: TRBJ2-1
d_call: -
cdr3_aa: CASSLEGRGSIDEQFF
cdr3_nt: TGTGCCAGCAGCTTAGAGGGCAGGGGTTCGATCGATGAGCAGTTCTTC

v_call: TRBV20-1
clone_size: once
j_call: TRBJ2-1
d_call: TRBD2
cdr3_aa: CSARDGGTSGRWDEQFF
cdr3_nt: TGCAGTGCTAGAGATGGGGGGACTAGCGGGAGATGGGATGAGCAGTTCTTC

v_call: TRBV5-1
clone_size: many
j_call: TRBJ1-1
d_call: TRBD1
cdr3_aa: CASTKTGRTDTEAFF
cdr3_nt: TGCGCCAGCACGAAGACAGGGAGGACGGACACTGAAGCTTTCTTT

v_call: TRBV5-1
clone_size: many
j_call: TRBJ1-2
d_call: TRBD1
cdr3_aa: CASSNGQILTGANYGYTF
cdr3_nt: TGCGCCAGCAGCAATGGACAGATTTTAACAGGGGCTAACTATGGCTACACCTTC

v_call: TRBV6-1
clone_size: many
j_call: TRBJ2-1
d_call: TRBD2
cdr3_aa: CASNGGLAGGVEQFF
cdr3_nt: TGTGCCAGCAACGGGGGACTAGCGGGAGGGGTTGAGCAGTTCTTC

v_call: TRBV7-9
clone_size: many
j_call: TRBJ2-2
d_call: TRBD2
cdr3_aa: CASSLLGSQRGAGELFF
cdr3_nt: TGTGCCAGCAGCTTACTAGGGAGCCAGCGGGGAGCCGGGGAGCTGTTTTTT

v_call: TRBV2
clone_size: many
j_call: TRBJ1-1
d_call: -
cdr3_aa: CATGPGHMNTEAFF
cdr3_nt: TGTGCCACGGGGCCGGGACATATGAACACTGAAGCTTTCTTT

v_call: TRBV19
clone_size: many
j_call: TRBJ2-1
d_call: -
cdr3_aa: CASSTLSGTSRNEQFF
cdr3_nt: TGTGCCAGTAGTACCCTTAGCGGAACCTCCAGGAATGAGCAGTTCTTC

v_call: TRBV9
clone_size: few
j_call: TRBJ2-5
d_call: -
cdr3_aa: CASSVGPGEMETQYF
cdr3_nt: TGTGCCAGCAGCGTGGGTCCAGGGGAGATGGAGACCCAGTACTTC

v_call: TRBV2
clone_size: many
j_call: TRBJ1-4
d_call: -
cdr3_aa: CASSRDNVNEKLFF
cdr3_nt: TGTGCCAGCAGCAGGGACAACGTTAATGAAAAACTGTTTTTT

v_call: TRBV27
clone_size: once
j_call: TRBJ1-1
d_call: -
cdr3_aa: CASSIRASNTEAFF
cdr3_nt: TGTGCCAGCAGTATCAGGGCGTCGAACACTGAAGCTTTCTTT

v_call: TRBV19
clone_size: many
j_call: TRBJ2-1
d_call: TRBD2
cdr3_aa: CASSNSAAGGWNEQFF
cdr3_nt: TGTGCCAGTAGTAACTCGGCAGCGGGAGGATGGAATGAGCAGTTCTTC

v_call: TRBV30
clone_size: many
j_call: TRBJ2-1
d_call: TRBD2
cdr3_aa: CAWKPGLALNEQFF
cdr3_nt: TGTGCCTGGAAGCCGGGACTAGCGTTGAATGAGCAGTTCTTC

v_call: TRBV11-3
clone_size: many
j_call: TRBJ2-1
d_call: -
cdr3_aa: CASSFRGSNNEQFF
cdr3_nt: TGTGCCAGCAGCTTTAGGGGGTCGAACAATGAGCAGTTCTTC

v_call: TRBV7-6
clone_size: few
j_call: TRBJ2-3
d_call: -
cdr3_aa: CASSNNRGDTQYF
cdr3_nt: TGTGCCAGCAGCAATAACCGGGGAGATACGCAGTATTTT

v_call: TRBV7-9
clone_size: -
j_call: TRBJ1-5
d_call: TRBD1
cdr3_aa: CASSRRKGSRDRGCQPQHF
cdr3_nt: TGTGCCAGCAGCCGACGAAAGGGAAGTCGGGACAGGGGATGTCAGCCCCAGCATTTT

v_call: TRBV20-1
clone_size: -
j_call: TRBJ2-7
d_call: -
cdr3_aa: CSATPGGQFYEQYF
cdr3_nt: TGCAGTGCTACCCCTGGGGGGCAATTCTACGAGCAGTACTTC

v_call: TRBV18
clone_size: -
j_call: TRBJ2-5
d_call: -
cdr3_aa: CASSLTKYEGGEETQYF
cdr3_nt: TGTGCCAGCTCACTGACCAAGTATGAGGGGGGAGAGGAGACCCAGTACTTC

v_call: TRBV3-1
clone_size: -
j_call: TRBJ2-4
d_call: -
cdr3_aa: CASSHGTLKNIQYF
cdr3_nt: TGTGCCAGCAGCCATGGTACTCTCAAAAACATTCAGTACTTC

v_call: TRBV5-1
clone_size: many
j_call: TRBJ2-7
d_call: -
cdr3_aa: CASLRPTSYEQYF
cdr3_nt: TGCGCCAGCCTTAGACCGACCTCCTACGAGCAGTACTTC

v_call: TRBV19
clone_size: -
j_call: TRBJ2-3
d_call: -
cdr3_aa: CASSRSIGRSTDTQYF
cdr3_nt: TGTGCCAGTAGCCGCTCGATTGGACGATCCACAGATACGCAGTATTTT

v_call: TRBV5-1
clone_size: many
j_call: TRBJ2-6
d_call: -
cdr3_aa: CASSLAGSLGANVLTF
cdr3_nt: TGCGCCAGCAGCTTGGCGGGTTCTCTTGGGGCCAACGTCCTGACTTTC